This T cell receptor (beta chain) was captured by sequencing in a study of beta chain features in type 1 diabetes. Overall study: Age, gender and cell yields were alike across patients and healthy donors. The study's findings and limits: Type 1 diabetes patients showed a moderate but significant shortening of TCRB CDR3s in all four CD4+ subsets. VDJ junctions sequenced from type 1 diabetes patients showed fewer insertions and more deletions.

Comments on this clone: What it binds is not known.

Expressed TCRB transcripts were sequenced after all isolated RNA was converted to cDNA. TCRdb keeps only in-frame clones here, not all; method: immunoSEQ multiplex PCR. This table has about 650,000 clones, 12% appearing once. Sequencing was performed on naive CD4+ T cells from blood. The sequence derives from a young man with type 1 diabetes.

Here the CDR3 DNA reads TGTGCCTGGAGTCAGGGAAAGGAAAAACTGTTTTTT. Translation gives CAWSQGKEKLFF. The V call is TRBV30, the J call TRBJ1-4; a possible D gene is TRBD1 (5 bases). The CDR3 sequence is 12 residues long. Trimming left V 2 bases short and J 8 bases short, with 9 bases between. The germline gives CDR1 GTSNPN, CDR2 SVGIG (reference sequence).